These T cell receptor beta chains were read from a single sample in a study of cytomegalovirus exposure and HLA in healthy donors. Repertoires were generated with immunoSEQ multiplex PCR, while TCRdb's copy carries only in-frame clones and drops some. The data show approximately 210,000 clones, with 70% to 80% seen just once and approximately 0.36% held by the top ten. Sequencing used PBMCs. These receptors came from a male donor in good health and CMV-seropositive. Both conserved end residues are part of each CDR3. A D gene is named only where the DNA matches it firmly. Clone sizes are given selectively: once, few, many, or a class where the clone is expanded.

>TRBD1|TRBV15|TRBJ2-6|-
CATSRSGQRSSGANVLTF
TGTGCCACCAGCAGGTCGGGACAGCGTAGCTCTGGGGCCAACGTCCTGACTTTC
>TRBD1|TRBV2|TRBJ2-2|few
CASRDGQVANTGELFF
TGTGCCAGCAGGGATGGACAGGTCGCGAACACCGGGGAGCTGTTTTTT
>TRBD1|TRBV5-1|TRBJ2-7|-
CASSSGQFYEQYF
TGCGCCAGCAGCTCGGGACAGTTCTACGAGCAGTACTTC
>-|TRBV10-3|TRBJ2-3|-
CAISPGTTTDTQYF
TGTGCCATCAGTCCCGGGACAACCACAGATACGCAGTATTTT
>TRBD1|TRBV9|TRBJ1-4|-
CASSVTQTGFGEKLFF
TGTGCCAGCAGCGTAACCCAGACAGGGTTTGGTGAAAAACTGTTTTTT
>-|TRBV28|TRBJ2-6|-
CASRRGAHLSGANVLTF
TGTGCCAGCCGCCGGGGGGCCCATCTTTCCGGGGCCAACGTCCTGACTTTC
>-|TRBV19|TRBJ1-1|-
CASLADPWETEAFF
TGTGCCAGTTTAGCCGACCCGTGGGAGACTGAAGCTTTCTTT
>-|TRBV6-5|TRBJ2-4|-
CASSVTPGIQYF
TGTGCCAGCAGTGTGACTCCGGGCATTCAGTACTTC
>TRBD2|TRBV6-6|TRBJ2-1|-
CASSLGRGNNEQFF
TGTGCCAGCAGTTTAGGGAGGGGAAACAATGAGCAGTTCTTC
>-|TRBV7-2|TRBJ2-1|few
CASSLGGGGADEQFF
TGTGCCAGCAGCTTAGGGGGAGGGGGGGCGGATGAGCAGTTCTTC
>-|TRBV4-3|TRBJ2-1|-
CASSRATGSPGNEQFF
TGCGCCAGCAGCCGAGCTACAGGATCCCCCGGCAATGAGCAGTTCTTC
>-|TRBV7-2|TRBJ2-3|-
CASSLDDSVAQYF
TGTGCCAGCAGCTTAGACGACTCAGTCGCGCAGTATTTT
>TRBD2|TRBV4-3|TRBJ2-3|-
CASSPNRLAGISTDTQYF
TGCGCCAGCAGCCCAAACCGACTAGCGGGGATCAGCACAGATACGCAGTATTTT
>TRBD1|TRBV7-8|TRBJ1-1|-
CASSLAGQWESNTEAFF
TGTGCCAGCAGCTTAGCGGGACAGTGGGAGTCGAACACTGAAGCTTTCTTT
>-|TRBV7-3|TRBJ2-1|once
CASSLQGMGYNEQFF
TGTGCCAGCAGCTTACAGGGAATGGGGTACAATGAGCAGTTCTTC
>TRBD1|TRBV6-5|TRBJ2-7|few
CASSYYDRGGYEQYF
TGTGCCAGCAGTTACTACGACAGGGGGGGATACGAGCAGTACTTC
>-|TRBV6-5|TRBJ2-7|-
CASSYSARGPRGEQYF
TGTGCCAGCAGTTACTCGGCGAGGGGCCCGCGGGGCGAGCAGTACTTC
>TRBD2|TRBV7-2|TRBJ2-3|-
CASSLGASGGGADTQYF
TGTGCCAGCAGCTTAGGGGCTAGCGGGGGCGGAGCGGATACGCAGTATTTT
>-|TRBV27|TRBJ2-3|once
CASSLGGPTDTQYF
TGTGCCAGCAGTTTGGGGGGGCCGACAGATACGCAGTATTTT
>-|TRBV7-2|TRBJ2-2|-
CASSLAGPNTGELFF
TGTGCCAGCAGCTTAGCTGGGCCGAACACCGGGGAGCTGTTTTTT
>TRBD1|TRBV6-1|TRBJ2-5|once
CASSQGRTGEFQETQYF
TGTGCCAGCAGTCAAGGGCGGACAGGAGAATTCCAAGAGACCCAGTACTTC
>TRBD1|TRBV4-2|TRBJ1-2|-
CASSARDRDGYTF
TGTGCCAGCAGCGCCCGGGACAGGGATGGCTACACCTTC
>TRBD2|TRBV30|TRBJ2-3|-
CAWSVGLADTDTQYF
TGTGCCTGGAGTGTAGGACTAGCGGACACAGATACGCAGTATTTT
>-|TRBV2|TRBJ2-2|once
CASSATRIANTGELFF
TGTGCCAGCAGTGCGACACGCATCGCGAACACCGGGGAGCTGTTTTTT
>-|TRBV19|TRBJ2-7|-
CASSEQLSYEQYF
TGTGCCAGTTCGGAACAGCTTAGCTACGAGCAGTACTTC
>TRBD1|TRBV2|TRBJ1-2|-
CASNGGTGGAGNYGYTF
TGTGCCAGCAACGGGGGGACAGGGGGCGCAGGGAACTATGGCTACACCTTC
>TRBD2|TRBV7-2|TRBJ2-1|-
CASSLVGTSGGGYKQFF
TGTGCCAGCAGCTTAGTAGGGACTAGCGGGGGTGGCTATAAGCAGTTCTTC
>-|TRBV7-9|TRBJ1-1|-
CASSSLTLEIEEAFF
TGTGCCAGCAGCTCATTGACCCTTGAGATCGAGGAGGCTTTCTTT
>-|TRBV19|TRBJ1-5|few
CASSIGINQPQHF
TGTGCCAGTAGTATTGGCATAAATCAGCCCCAGCATTTT
>TRBD1|TRBV4-3|TRBJ1-5|-
CASSQVNRGTNQPQHF
TGCGCCAGCAGCCAAGTCAACAGGGGCACGAATCAGCCCCAGCATTTT
>-|TRBV7-2|TRBJ2-1|-
CASSLDGGTSYNEQFF
TGTGCCAGCAGCTTAGATGGGGGGACTTCCTACAATGAGCAGTTCTTC
>-|TRBV7-3|TRBJ1-2|-
CASSLGLGAPKGYTF
TGTGCCAGCAGCTTAGGTCTTGGGGCCCCAAAGGGCTACACCTTC
>TRBD2|TRBV7-9|TRBJ2-7|-
CASSRTSGSWYEQYF
TGTGCCAGCAGCCGAACTAGCGGGAGTTGGTACGAGCAGTACTTC
>TRBD1|TRBV10-3|TRBJ1-1|-
CAITYDRVTEAFF
TGTGCCATCACCTATGACAGGGTCACTGAAGCTTTCTTT
>TRBD1|TRBV4-1|TRBJ1-2|-
CASSQATKGAGYGYTF
TGCGCCAGCAGCCAGGCTACCAAGGGGGCAGGGTATGGCTACACCTTC
>TRBD1|TRBV19|TRBJ2-2|-
CASSIEGQGRGNTGELFF
TGTGCCAGTAGTATAGAGGGACAGGGAAGGGGGAACACCGGGGAGCTGTTTTTT
>-|TRBV7-2|TRBJ2-7|-
CASSLGGGLYEQYF
TGTGCCAGCAGCTTAGGGGGGGGGCTCTACGAGCAGTACTTC
>-|TRBV21-1|TRBJ1-4|-
CASSKEGRGGMEKLFF
TGTGCCAGCAGCAAGGAGGGTCGGGGAGGGATGGAAAAACTGTTTTTT
>-|TRBV7-9|TRBJ1-4|-
CSSSLVQGNEKLFF
TGTTCCAGCAGCTTAGTACAGGGAAATGAAAAACTGTTTTTT
>-|TRBV25-1|TRBJ1-1|few
CASSESGRRGRRNTEAFF
TGTGCCAGCAGTGAATCCGGGAGGAGGGGGAGGAGGAACACTGAAGCTTTCTTT
>-|TRBV7-6|TRBJ1-2|-
CASSPYLTGSYGYTF
TGTGCCAGCAGCCCCTACCTGACAGGTTCCTATGGCTACACCTTC
>-|TRBV7-9|TRBJ1-1|-
CASSLLTKNTEAFF
TGTGCCAGCAGCTTATTGACAAAGAACACTGAAGCTTTCTTT
>TRBD1|TRBV4-3|TRBJ2-3|-
CASSEVKGQLYTDTQYF
TGCGCCAGCAGCGAGGTAAAGGGACAGCTTTACACAGATACGCAGTATTTT
>-|TRBV5-1|TRBJ2-6|-
CASSLGGLSGANVLTF
TGCGCCAGCAGCTTGGGAGGGCTCTCTGGGGCCAACGTCCTGACTTTC
>TRBD2|TRBV7-8|TRBJ2-1|-
CASSLPSGRINEQFF
TGTGCCAGCAGCTTACCTAGCGGGAGAATAAATGAGCAGTTCTTC
>TRBD2|TRBV7-9|TRBJ2-5|-
CASSQGRGEGDF
TGTGCCAGCAGCCAAGGTCGGGGGGAAGGGGACTTC
>TRBD1|TRBV19|TRBJ2-7|-
CASSTPGQVTYEQYF
TGTGCCAGTAGTACTCCGGGACAGGTAACCTACGAGCAGTACTTC
>-|TRBV5-6|TRBJ1-3|few
CASTETGSRESGNTIYF
TGTGCCAGCACTGAAACAGGGTCGCGCGAATCTGGAAACACCATATATTTT